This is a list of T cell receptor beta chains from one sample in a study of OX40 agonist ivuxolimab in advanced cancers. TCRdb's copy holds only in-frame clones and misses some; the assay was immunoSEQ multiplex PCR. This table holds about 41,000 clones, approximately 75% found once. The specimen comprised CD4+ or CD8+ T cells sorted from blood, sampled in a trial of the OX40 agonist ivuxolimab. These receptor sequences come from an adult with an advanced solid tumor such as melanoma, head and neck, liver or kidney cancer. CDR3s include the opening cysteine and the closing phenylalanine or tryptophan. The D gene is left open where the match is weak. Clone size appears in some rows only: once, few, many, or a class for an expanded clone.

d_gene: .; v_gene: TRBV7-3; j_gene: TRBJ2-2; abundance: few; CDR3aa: CASSPTATGELFF; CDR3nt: TGTGCCAGCAGCCCGACAGCGACCGGGGAGCTGTTTTTT
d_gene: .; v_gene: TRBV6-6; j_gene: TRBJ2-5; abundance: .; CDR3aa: CASSGQIQGETQYF; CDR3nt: TGTGCCAGCAGTGGACAGATCCAGGGGGAGACCCAGTACTTC
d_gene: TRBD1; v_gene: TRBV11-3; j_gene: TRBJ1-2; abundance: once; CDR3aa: CASSPDRGNYGYTF; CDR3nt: TGTGCCAGCAGCCCTGACAGGGGGAACTATGGCTACACCTTC
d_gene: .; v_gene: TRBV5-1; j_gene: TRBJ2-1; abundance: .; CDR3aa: CASSLDFGSSSYNEQFF; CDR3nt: TGCGCCAGCAGCTTGGACTTCGGCTCGAGCTCCTACAATGAGCAGTTCTTC
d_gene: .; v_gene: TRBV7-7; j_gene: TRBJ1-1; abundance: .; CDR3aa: CASSLEGGTEAFF; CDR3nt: TGTGCCAGCAGCCTAGAAGGTGGAACTGAAGCTTTCTTT
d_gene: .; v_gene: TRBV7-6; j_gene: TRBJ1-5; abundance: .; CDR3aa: CASSPRTASNQPQHF; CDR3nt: TGTGCCAGCAGCCCGCGGACAGCTAGCAATCAGCCCCAGCATTTT
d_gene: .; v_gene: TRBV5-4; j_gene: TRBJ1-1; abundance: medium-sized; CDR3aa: CASRDLGRLDTEAFF; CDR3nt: TGTGCCAGCAGAGACCTCGGGCGCCTCGACACTGAAGCTTTCTTT
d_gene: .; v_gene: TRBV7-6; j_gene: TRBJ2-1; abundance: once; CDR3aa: CASSLGPGSSYNEQFF; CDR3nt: TGTGCCAGCAGCTTGGGACCCGGGAGCTCCTACAATGAGCAGTTCTTC
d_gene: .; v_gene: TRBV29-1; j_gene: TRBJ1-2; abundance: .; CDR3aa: CSVDSDKPYGYTF; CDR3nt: TGCAGCGTTGACTCTGACAAGCCCTATGGCTACACCTTC
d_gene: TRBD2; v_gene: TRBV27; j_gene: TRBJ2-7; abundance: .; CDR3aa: CASSLQRDGNEQYF; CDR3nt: TGTGCCAGCAGTTTACAGCGGGATGGGAACGAGCAGTACTTC
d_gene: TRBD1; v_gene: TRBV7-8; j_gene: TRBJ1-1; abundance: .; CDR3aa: CASSGRTGFEAFF; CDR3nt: TGTGCCAGCAGCGGCCGGACAGGATTTGAAGCTTTCTTT
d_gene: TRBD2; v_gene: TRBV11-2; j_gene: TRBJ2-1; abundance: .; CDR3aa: CASSLSASGRGYNEQFF; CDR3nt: TGTGCCAGCAGCTTAAGTGCTAGCGGGAGGGGGTACAATGAGCAGTTCTTC
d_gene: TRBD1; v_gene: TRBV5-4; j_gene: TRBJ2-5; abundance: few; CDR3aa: CASSPDRGRETQYF; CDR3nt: TGTGCCAGCAGCCCCGACAGGGGGCGAGAGACCCAGTACTTC
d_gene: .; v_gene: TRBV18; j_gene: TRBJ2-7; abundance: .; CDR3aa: CASSLGSGATYEQYF; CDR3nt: TGTGCCAGCTCACTCGGCAGCGGAGCTACCTACGAGCAGTACTTC
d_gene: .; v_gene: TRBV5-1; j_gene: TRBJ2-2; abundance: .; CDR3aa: CASKLLPGGNGELFF; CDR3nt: TGCGCCAGCAAGCTTCTCCCTGGGGGCAACGGGGAGCTGTTTTTT
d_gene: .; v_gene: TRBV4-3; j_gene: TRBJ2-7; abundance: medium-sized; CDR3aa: CASSQGLAFSYEQYF; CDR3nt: TGCGCCAGCAGCCAAGGGCTAGCGTTCTCCTACGAGCAGTACTTC
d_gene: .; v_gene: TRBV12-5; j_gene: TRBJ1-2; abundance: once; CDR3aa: CASGFIPEDRYGYTF; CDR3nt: TGTGCTAGTGGTTTTATTCCGGAGGACCGTTATGGCTACACCTTC
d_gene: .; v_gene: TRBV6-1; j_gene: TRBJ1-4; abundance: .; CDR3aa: CASSEGRDPLREKLFF; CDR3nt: TGTGCCAGCAGTGAAGGCCGGGACCCTTTACGGGAAAAACTGTTTTTT
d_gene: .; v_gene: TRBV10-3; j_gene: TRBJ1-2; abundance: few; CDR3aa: CAISRDLNYGYTF; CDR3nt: TGTGCCATCAGTCGGGACCTTAACTATGGCTACACCTTC